Reported below is one T cell receptor beta chain. The data were obtained in a study of T cell responses to AZD1222 COVID-19 vaccine. Clones were read by immunoSEQ multiplex PCR, and TCRdb kept only the in-frame ones, dropping some. The data hold about 93,000 clones, with roughly 88% observed a single time. CDR1 SEHNR and CDR2 FQNEAQ come from the germline V gene (reference sequence). V lost 7 bases, J lost 1 base, and 4 bases stayed unmatched. The CDR3 contains 14 residues. The rearrangement uses TRBV7-9 and TRBJ2-1; 7 positions agree with TRBD2. The sample here was peripheral blood, taken on day 0 of AZD1222 vaccination. The TCR sequence derives from an adult in good health. Written as DNA, the CDR3 is TGTGCCAGCACAGCTAGCGGATCCTACAATGAGCAGTTCTTC. Protein: CASTASGSYNEQFF.